The text below deals with one T cell receptor beta chain. This clonotype was recorded a few times. This receptor's antigen is unknown. No much larger clone is present one base from it, and per-base qualities are unavailable. Library preparation was by 5' RACE. Sequencing was performed on an Illumina HiSeq 2500. The second PCR ran for roughly 7 to 11 cycles and used a J-beta primer mix along with a sample-barcoded 5' primer. A template-switch 5' adaptor carrying 12 random nucleotides introduced a unique molecular identifier onto each TCR beta cDNA molecule. At least 2.5 million CDR3-containing paired-end reads were obtained from each sample. The Mint cDNA synthesis kit, primed by a TRBC-specific oligonucleotide, was used to synthesize first-strand cDNA from all RNA. Following uracil-DNA glycosylase treatment, a first 18-cycle PCR with universal primers M1SS and BC2_uni_R was performed on all cDNA. In the source study's methods: For normalization, 1 million high-quality reads, each with a distinct molecular identifier, were randomly selected from each sample. Reads with shared molecular identifiers were discarded instead of being binned into consensus sequences. MiTCR, run with a Q25 quality threshold and the strictest error-elimination algorithm, handled CDR3 identification, clonotype clustering and error correction. Lower-bound total TCR beta diversity was estimated with a nonparametric unseen species model using Euler transformation. The public reads were quality trimmed at Q25 with fastp and then assembled into clones with MiXCR by TCRdb, keeping productive beta chains. Every CDR3 protein is listed once, alongside the most common genes and DNA of its rows. Clone size and V and J calls follow TCRdb, not the original study. The sample has some 900,000 distinct CDR3 sequences on record, roughly 50% of them singletons. 13% of the sample is in the top ten clones.

The data were obtained in a study of blood T cells in healthy people across ages (dated by TCRdb to the mid-2010s). For context, the study as a whole: In model experiments, template switching captured roughly one uniquely barcoded TCR beta cDNA molecule for every two T cells. Two additional independent replicas of 1 million unique cDNA reads from the same blood draw were analyzed for two donors (one aged 18 to 29 and one aged 80 or older). To track age-related changes in TCR beta repertoire diversity, the study relied on deep sequencing normalized with unique cDNA molecular identifiers. To avoid experimental bias, donors of different ages were distributed randomly across sequencing lanes. The donors were split into four age groups: young (average around 16 years), middle-aged (39), aged (more than 60) and long-lived (more than 80). Findings and caveats that apply to the study as a whole: As age increased, observed TCR beta diversity per million T cells dropped in a roughly linear way, and a significant reduction was already evident by age about 36. The long-lived group showed more naive CD4+ T cells, fewer expanded clones and increased TCR diversity than the aged group, suggesting age selection. Conclusive comparison of naive and antigen-experienced compartments was prevented by the profiling of bulk unsorted PBMCs. Estimates of total diversity based on one million sequenced T cells were considered lower bounds and underestimates. There was a strong correlation between observed TCR beta diversity and the percentage of naive T cells measured by flow cytometry. Donor CMV infection status was unknown, potentially confounding age-related changes in expanded clonotypes.

The CDR3 spans 16 residues, from the cysteine through the phenylalanine. Left in the record is the CDR3 DNA by itself, 48 bases read in frame from the first base. The germline V gene provides CDR1 MGHDK and CDR2 SYGVNS. V is shortened by 1 base, J by 1 base, and the region joining them spans 13 bases. The donors were roughly 40 Caucasian individuals from Russia, aged roughly 6 to 100 years, who were systemically healthy. Each donor gave about 9.7 milliliters of peripheral blood, drawn into EDTA-treated Vacutainer tubes. Ficoll-Paque density-gradient centrifugation was used to isolate PBMCs, with at least 6.5 million obtained per sample. Trizol reagent was used to extract total RNA from the PBMCs, yielding at least 5 micrograms per sample. For every donor, an aliquot of PBMCs went through flow cytometry to measure the percentages of naive CD45RAhigh/CD27high T cells.

The chain is made from TRBV25-1 and TRBJ1-2, with the D gene too uncertain to name. The source of this sequence is a man under 40 in good health. The specimen was blood. The DNA sequence follows: TGTGCCAGCAGTGAATGGGCAGCCGCAAATAACTATGGCTACACCTTC. Its amino acids are CASSEWAAANNYGYTF.